The text below deals with one TCR beta chain. These data belong to a study of blood T cell repertoires in COVID-19. The V and J ends lost 3 bases and 0 bases respectively, with 22 bases between them. Germline V lookup: CDR1 SGDLS, CDR2 YYNGEE. This CDR3 contains 19 residues. The method was immunoSEQ multiplex PCR; TCRdb's version includes in-frame clones alone and lacks a portion of them. The repertoire has tens of thousands of clones, around 76% of them found once; the top ten carry roughly 15%. The chain is built from TRBV9 and TRBJ1-3; D remains unclear. Sequenced sample: peripheral blood. This receptor was taken from a man in his 70s with active or convalescent COVID-19. The CDR3: CASSAHAPGETGSGNTIYF. The DNA of the CDR3 is TGTGCCAGCAGCGCACATGCCCCTGGGGAGACGGGCTCTGGAAACACCATATATTTT.